This T cell receptor (beta chain) was sequenced for a study of identical twins. General study points: The same donors were not followed; conclusions instead depended on cross-sectional statistical analysis. There was more out-of-frame TCR alpha sharing in monozygotic twins than models estimated.

Unique molecular identifiers were present on the cDNA, and a universal primer site came from template switching. A single record per CDR3 protein comes from TCRdb applying MiXCR to the 5' RACE reads. This table has a few hundred thousand distinct CDR3 sequences, just under 10% appearing once. In germline, CDR1 is SNHLY, CDR2 FYNNEI. The CDR3 has 12 amino acids. V was pared by 1 base and J by 7 bases, with 4 bases between. There are many counts of this clonotype. Its target is unknown. This sample was shared with a second study, whose subject was yellow fever vaccine responses in identical twins.

The sequence was collected from a woman younger than 30 in good health. Specimen: PBMCs. V and J are TRBV2 and TRBJ1-4; no clear D gene. The CDR3 nucleotides are TGTGCCAGCAGTGAAGGGGGTGAAAAACTGTTTTTT. Protein product: CASSEGGEKLFF.